This T cell receptor beta chain was recovered during a study of blood T cell repertoires in COVID-19. Study as a whole: Sample material is recorded as cDNA or gDNA derived from T cells, B-cell-depleted T cells, or PBMCs.

The V end lost 4 bases, the J end lost 6 bases, and 10 bases lay between the germline ends. Per germline, CDR1 SNHLY and CDR2 FYNNEI. There are 13 residues in the CDR3. Method: immunoSEQ multiplex PCR; TCRdb's copy keeps in-frame clones and lacks some. Among 400,000 to 450,000 clones listed, less than 95% were seen once. The V call is TRBV2, the J call TRBJ2-1, with a tentative D call TRBD2 (6 bases). Sequencing was performed on PBMCs or T cells enriched from blood (not recorded which). The clonotype comes from a man aged 18 to 29 who had recovered from COVID-19. This CDR3 is CASSGDFVNEQFF. The CDR3 DNA sequence: TGTGCCAGCAGTGGGGACTTCGTCAATGAGCAGTTCTTC.